This TCR beta chain was retrieved from a study of patients and donors after allogeneic stem cell transplantation. CDR1 is MNHEY and CDR2 is SVGEGT in the germline V gene. Trimming took 5 bases from V and 7 from J; bases not matched to a gene: 2. There are 12 residues in the CDR3. From the RT-PCR reads, TCRdb called clonotypes with MiXCR, one entry per CDR3 protein. Among approximately 410,000 distinct CDR3 sequences listed, approximately 16% were seen once. This clonotype was recorded a few times. The clonotype was recovered from a human donor who was either an allogeneic HSCT recipient or a stem cell or donor lymphocyte infusion donor (not recorded which). It is not recorded whose cells these are; they may come from a transplant donor. The rearrangement links TRBV6-2 or TRBV6-3 to TRBJ2-7; 10 bases agree with TRBD1. The material sequenced was blood, either unsorted or a sorted T cell fraction (not recorded which). The CDR3 DNA reads TGTGCCAGCAGTCGGACAGGGGGAGAGCAGTACTTC. Translated, it gives CASSRTGGEQYF.